The rows below give T cell receptor beta chains drawn from one sample of a study of Tregs in tolerant kidney transplant recipients. Only in-frame clones appear in the TCRdb table, and some are missing; sequencing was by immunoSEQ multiplex PCR. The table records 200,000 to 300,000 clones, approximately 84% of them present only once. The sample was CD4+ T cells from blood. These receptor sequences come from a human donor in good health. The CDR3 runs from the conserved cysteine through the conserved F or W. The D gene is left open where the match is weak. The size of a clone is reported for some rows only, either as once, few or many, or as a class for expanded clones.

clone size,V gene,D gene,J gene,CDR3 DNA,CDR3 protein
NA,TRBV4-1,NA,TRBJ1-5,TGCGCCAGCAGCCGATACCACTCTGGATCCAATCAGCCCCAGCATTTT,CASSRYHSGSNQPQHF
few,TRBV19,NA,TRBJ2-7,TGTGCCAGTAGTCGCGTGAGGGACGGCTCCTACGAGCAGTACTTC,CASSRVRDGSYEQYF
NA,TRBV19,TRBD2,TRBJ2-3,TGTGCCAGTAGCACAGGGACTAGCGGGGGCACAGATACGCAGTATTTT,CASSTGTSGGTDTQYF
few,TRBV7-9,TRBD1,TRBJ2-1,TGTGCCAGCAGCAAACCAGGGGGCCCCTACAATGAGCAGTTCTTC,CASSKPGGPYNEQFF
NA,TRBV6-1,TRBD1,TRBJ2-3,TGTGCCACACACCGGGACAGGGTCGCAGATACGCAGTATTTT,CATHRDRVADTQYF
NA,TRBV6-5,NA,TRBJ1-2,TGTGCCACACTGAGTCCATTTAACTATGGCTACACCTTC,CATLSPFNYGYTF
once,TRBV7-2,NA,TRBJ2-7,TGTGCCAGCAGCTTAAGGGCTGTTTCCTTCTACGAGCAGTACTTC,CASSLRAVSFYEQYF
once,TRBV5-1,NA,TRBJ2-2,TGCGCCAGCAGCTTGCGTAACACCGGGGAGCTGTTTTTT,CASSLRNTGELFF
NA,TRBV5-1,TRBD2,TRBJ2-3,TGCGCCAGCAGATCGAGCGGGGGTAGCACAGATACGCAGTATTTT,CASRSSGGSTDTQYF
NA,TRBV5-1,NA,TRBJ1-3,TGCGCCAGCAGCTTGGATATGGGGACTGGAAACACCATATATTTT,CASSLDMGTGNTIYF
once,TRBV7-2,NA,TRBJ2-7,TGTGCCAGCAGCTACTCACTTGGACGGTCCTCCTACGAGCAGTACTTC,CASSYSLGRSSYEQYF
NA,TRBV7-2,NA,TRBJ2-3,TGTGCCAGCAACCTATTGGGGGCGGGGGCAGATACGCAGTATTTT,CASNLLGAGADTQYF
NA,TRBV7-3,NA,TRBJ2-2,TGTGCCAGCAGCTTCGGGGGGCCAACGAACACCGGGGAGCTGTTTTTT,CASSFGGPTNTGELFF
NA,TRBV9,NA,TRBJ2-3,TGTGCCAGCAGCCAGCCGGGACAAAGCACAGATACGCAGTATTTT,CASSQPGQSTDTQYF
NA,TRBV7-2,NA,TRBJ2-7,TGTGCCAGCAGCTACACGCCGGGACTTAGATCCTACGAGCAGTACTTC,CASSYTPGLRSYEQYF
NA,TRBV10-1,TRBD2,TRBJ2-7,TGCGCCAGCAGTGAAGGGACTGCTAGCGGTAAATACGAGCAGTACTTC,CASSEGTASGKYEQYF
NA,TRBV6-5,NA,TRBJ2-7,TGTGCCAGCTCAGACAGGCCGTACGAGCAGTACTTC,CASSDRPYEQYF
NA,TRBV9,NA,TRBJ1-2,TGTGCCAGCAGCGCTCTTACAGATTTCTATGGCTACACCTTC,CASSALTDFYGYTF
NA,TRBV10-2,NA,TRBJ2-7,TGCGCCAGCAGTGTGAGTCGGCCTGGGGGCGAGCAGTACTTC,CASSVSRPGGEQYF
few,TRBV19,NA,TRBJ1-4,TGTGCCAGCCGGAGGGACCCTCGGGAAAAACTGTTTTTT,CASRRDPREKLFF
NA,TRBV5-1,TRBD1,TRBJ1-2,TGCGCCAGCAGCATGACACAGGGGGACTATGGCTACACCTTC,CASSMTQGDYGYTF
NA,TRBV18,TRBD1,TRBJ2-7,TGTGCCAGCTCACCACCGTCGACAGGGGGCCGCTACGAGCAGTACTTC,CASSPPSTGGRYEQYF
NA,TRBV4-2,TRBD1,TRBJ2-7,TGTGCCAGCAGCCAAGACGGGACAGGGGGAGTCGAGCAGTACTTC,CASSQDGTGGVEQYF
NA,TRBV7-7,NA,TRBJ2-7,TGTGCCAGCAGCTTTACTCTGAGCGGGGAGCAGTACTTC,CASSFTLSGEQYF
NA,TRBV5-6,TRBD1,TRBJ2-7,TGTGCCAGCAGCCGCGGACAGGTTGGGGACGAGCAGTACTTC,CASSRGQVGDEQYF
NA,TRBV6-5,NA,TRBJ1-2,TGTGCCAGCAGTTACCTCTATGGCTACACCTTC,CASSYLYGYTF
NA,TRBV7-6,NA,TRBJ2-7,TGTGCCAGCAGCCCATCTAGTCTCCACGAGCAGTACTTC,CASSPSSLHEQYF
NA,TRBV19,NA,TRBJ2-2,TGTGCCAGTATCGAGGGGCGGTTAGCCGGGGAGCTGTTTTTT,CASIEGRLAGELFF
NA,TRBV6-5,TRBD1,TRBJ2-7,TGTGCCAGCAGACGGGACAGGGAAAGCTACGAGCAGTACTTC,CASRRDRESYEQYF
NA,TRBV25-1,NA,TRBJ1-1,TGTGCCAGCAAACAAGTCGGGGGCACTGAAGCTTTCTTT,CASKQVGGTEAFF
NA,TRBV19,TRBD2,TRBJ2-7,TGTGCCAGTAGTATGGCCTCGGGACTAGTCTACGAGCAGTACTTC,CASSMASGLVYEQYF
NA,TRBV6-5,NA,TRBJ2-1,TGCGCCAGCAGAACCGACAGAAGCTCCTACAATGAGCAGTTCTTC,CASRTDRSSYNEQFF
NA,TRBV18,NA,TRBJ1-3,TGTGCCAGCAGCACAGAGGTCTCTGGAAACACCATATATTTT,CASSTEVSGNTIYF
NA,TRBV6-5,NA,TRBJ2-7,TGTGCCAGCACCGCGGACAGAGGTACCTACGAGCAGTACTTC,CASTADRGTYEQYF
NA,TRBV18,NA,TRBJ1-1,TGTGCCAGCTCACCACCGCCGGTGGGAAACACTGAAGCTTTCTTT,CASSPPPVGNTEAFF
NA,TRBV5-1,TRBD2,TRBJ2-4,TGCGCCAGTGGGGAGGGCGCGGGAGAGGACATTCAGTACTTC,CASGEGAGEDIQYF
NA,TRBV7-9,NA,TRBJ2-7,TGTGCCAGCAGCTCCTTAGCGGTCTTGAGCTCCTACGAGCAGTACTTC,CASSSLAVLSSYEQYF
NA,TRBV2,TRBD2,TRBJ2-2,TGTGCCAGCAGTTATACTAGCGGGGGGACCGGGGAGCTGTTTTTT,CASSYTSGGTGELFF
NA,TRBV28,TRBD1,TRBJ1-5,TGTGCCAGCAGCACAGGGGGCAATCAGCCCCAGCATTTT,CASSTGGNQPQHF
NA,TRBV11-3,NA,TRBJ1-2,TGTGCCAGCAGCCCCTCCGGGGCGACAAACTATGGCTACACCTTC,CASSPSGATNYGYTF
NA,TRBV6-1,NA,TRBJ1-5,TGTGCCAGCAGGGGTGACTATAGCAATCAGCCCCAGCATTTT,CASRGDYSNQPQHF
once,TRBV5-4,NA,TRBJ2-1,TGTGCCAGCAGCTCCGGGACTCACTACAATGAGCAGTTCTTC,CASSSGTHYNEQFF
NA,TRBV5-8,NA,TRBJ1-3,TGTGCCAGCAGCTTGTATCAGGTGTATTCTGGAAACACCATATATTTT,CASSLYQVYSGNTIYF
NA,TRBV6-5,NA,TRBJ1-5,TGTGCCAGCAGTTCGCCGCATAGCAATCAGCCCCAGCATTTT,CASSSPHSNQPQHF
few,TRBV5-1,NA,TRBJ2-7,TGCGCCAGCAGCTTGGTTTTAGGGGCCCACGAGCAGTACTTC,CASSLVLGAHEQYF
NA,TRBV5-4,NA,TRBJ1-5,TGTGCCAGCAGCGGGGGGGGGAATCAGCCCCAGCATTTT,CASSGGGNQPQHF
NA,TRBV28,NA,TRBJ1-2,TGTGCCAGCATCCAGGGAGCTAACTATGGCTACACCTTC,CASIQGANYGYTF
NA,TRBV11-2,NA,TRBJ2-5,TGTGCCAGCAGCGCTCGTGGAGGAGGGGTCCAAGAGACCCAGTACTTC,CASSARGGGVQETQYF
NA,TRBV6-5,TRBD2,TRBJ2-3,TGTGCCAGCAGTTACCAGCGGGGGAGAACAGATACGCAGTATTTT,CASSYQRGRTDTQYF
NA,TRBV2,TRBD1,TRBJ1-2,TGTGCCAGCAGACCCAACCTCGGGACAGGGGCAGACTACACCTTC,CASRPNLGTGADYTF
NA,TRBV6-6,NA,TRBJ2-5,TGTGCCAGCAGGTTGGACGGGCCCCGGGAGACCCAGTACTTC,CASRLDGPRETQYF
NA,TRBV11-1,TRBD1,TRBJ2-5,TGTGCCAGCAGTCCCGGACAGGTCCAAGAGACCCAGTACTTC,CASSPGQVQETQYF
NA,TRBV5-6,TRBD1,TRBJ1-2,TGTGCCAGCAGCCTCCGGACAGGGATTGGCTACACCTTC,CASSLRTGIGYTF
few,TRBV7-2,NA,TRBJ2-3,TGTGCCAGCAGCCAGGGACCTACCTCCGTTGCGCAGTATTTT,CASSQGPTSVAQYF
NA,TRBV7-3,NA,TRBJ2-1,TGTGCCAGCAGCTCCCTAACAGCTAACAATGAGCAGTTCTTC,CASSSLTANNEQFF
NA,TRBV5-1,TRBD1,TRBJ1-1,TGCGCCAGCAGCTTGGCCGCGTACAGGGGGCGCAGAACTGAAGCTTTCTTT,CASSLAAYRGRRTEAFF
NA,TRBV7-9,TRBD1,TRBJ1-1,TGTGCCAGCAGCTTACACAGACAGGGGACTGAAGCTTTCTTT,CASSLHRQGTEAFF